Below, 20 T cell receptor beta chains from the same sample are listed, as sequenced in a study of blood T cell repertoires in COVID-19 (dated by TCRdb to about 2020). Library construction relied on the immunoSEQ multiplex PCR assay. TCRdb carries this immuneACCESS record with in-frame sequences only. Its versions omit some clonotypes, under half of them owing to an unresolved V gene in the studies checked, with the rest unexplained. A total of under 250,000 clones appear in this sample, around 92% of them only once. The ten largest clones represent almost 4% of the sample. Sequenced material: PBMCs or T cells enriched from blood (not recorded which). The receptor set was obtained from a woman aged 25 to 39 with acute COVID-19.

V and J are TRBV7-2 and TRBJ2-2, with D possibly matching TRBD1 (6 bases). Germline V gives CDR1 SGHTA, CDR2 FQGNSA. The CDR3 spans 13 residues. V lost 10 bases, J lost 3 bases, and 12 bases lay in between. Written as DNA, the CDR3 is TGTGCCATCAAACAGGGACACACCGGGGAGCTGTTTTTT. This gives the protein CAIKQGHTGELFF.

The chain carries TRBV30 and TRBJ2-5; D unresolved. The germline V gene encodes CDR1 GTSNPN and CDR2 SVGIG (reference sequence). The V end was cut by 2 bases, the J end by 7 bases, with 11 bases between. The CDR3 has 12 residues. CDR3 protein: CAWSLLSGTQYF. CDR3 coding DNA: TGTGCCTGGAGTCTGTTGAGTGGGACCCAGTACTTC.

This chain links TRBV15 with TRBJ2-7; the match to TRBD1 covers 9 bases. Trimming cost V 7 bases and J 6 bases; bases outside gene matches: 13. The length of the CDR3 is 15 residues. The germline V gene encodes CDR1 LNHNV and CDR2 YYDKDF (reference sequence). The CDR3 loop reads CATNRGQGIMREQYF. For the CDR3, the DNA is TGTGCCACCAATAGGGGACAGGGTATTATGCGCGAGCAGTACTTC.

The V and J genes are TRBV12-3 or TRBV12-4 and TRBJ1-1; no clear D. The ends were cut back, 5 bases at V and 4 bases at J, with 5 bases in the middle. This CDR3 contains 11 residues. The chain's CDR3 is CASSPSTEAFF. Written as DNA, the CDR3 is TGTGCCAGCAGTCCTTCCACTGAAGCTTTCTTT.

The chain uses TRBV27 and TRBJ1-1, with D unresolved. From germline, CDR1 is MNHEY and CDR2 SMNVEV (reference sequence). V gave up 5 bases and J gave up 4 bases, with 11 bases separating them. The CDR3 extends over 13 amino acids. CDR3 amino acids: CASSRLGLTEAFF. DNA for the CDR3: TGTGCCAGCAGTCGACTAGGGCTCACTGAAGCTTTCTTT.

The genes are TRBV2 and TRBJ2-3; 9 bases agree with TRBD1. The CDR3 length is 15 residues. Looked up from germline, CDR1 is SNHLY and CDR2 is FYNNEI. Trimming removed 6 bases from V and 2 bases from J; junction bases left unmatched: 6. The CDR3 spells CASRQDRGHTDTQYF. CDR3 DNA sequence: TGTGCCAGCAGGCAGGACAGGGGCCACACAGATACGCAGTATTTT.

In its sample, this clone was seen once. This chain joins TRBV27 and TRBJ1-2; 7 nucleotides agree with TRBD1. The CDR3 is 14 residues long. The V and J ends lost 0 bases and 7 bases, in that order; junction bases with no gene match: 5. Germline V gives CDR1 MNHEY, CDR2 SMNVEV (reference sequence). CDR3 nucleotides: TGTGCCAGCAGTTTATCGAGGGGGCTCGTTGGCTACACCTTC. Its protein is CASSLSRGLVGYTF.

This clone was found once. This chain links TRBV13 with TRBJ2-7; D possibly corresponds to TRBD2 (6 bases). CDR1 and CDR2 from the germline V gene are PRHDT and FYEKMQ (reference sequence). The CDR3 length is 12 residues. V lost 7 bases to trimming and J lost 6 bases, with 13 bases between them. The CDR3 region is CASTRPGGEQYF. The DNA for the CDR3 is TGTGCCAGCACCCGCCCCGGGGGCGAGCAGTACTTC. Based on the CDR3 plus reference TRBV13 and TRBJ2-7, the full variable domain is AAGVIQSPRHLIKEKRETATLKCYPIPRHDTVYWYQQGPGQDPQFLISFYEKMQSDKGSIPDRFSAQQFSDYHSELNMSSLELGDSALYFCASTRPGGEQYFGPGTRLTVT.

The genes are TRBV3-1 (or the pseudogene TRBV3-2) and TRBJ1-4; 8 bases agree with TRBD1. The CDR3 runs 14 residues. Per the germline V gene, CDR1 is LGHDT and CDR2 is YNNKEL (reference sequence). J gave up 7 bases and V 5 bases, and 6 bases lay outside the gene matches. For the CDR3, the DNA is TGTGCCAGCAGCACGGACAGGGTTGGTGAAAAACTGTTTTTT. Amino acids: CASSTDRVGEKLFF.

The gene calls are TRBV25-1 and TRBJ1-1, with D possibly TRBD1 on 5 matching bases. Trimming took off 6 bases at V and 6 bases at J, with 20 bases between the two ends. This CDR3 is 15 amino acids long. From germline, CDR1 is MGHDK and CDR2 SYGVNS. CDR3 in DNA: TGTGCCAGCAGCAAATCTTTCCTTAGGGGCGCTGAAGCTTTCTTT. This translates into CASSKSFLRGAEAFF.

This chain links TRBV20-1 with TRBJ1-5; a possible D gene is TRBD1 (5 bases). The germline V gene has CDR1 DFQATT and CDR2 SNEGSKA (reference sequence). V was trimmed by 6 bases and J by 5 bases, leaving 5 bases between them. This CDR3 is built from 10 residues. The CDR3 nucleotides are TGCAGTGCAGGGGATCAGCCCCAGCATTTT. Translation: CSAGDQPQHF.

The genes are TRBV28 and TRBJ1-2, with 7 bases aligning to TRBD1. CDR3 length equals 17 residues. V dropped 2 bases and J dropped 1; count of bases not matched to a gene: 10. Germline assignment: CDR1 MDHEN and CDR2 SYDVKM. CDR3 region: CASSLVGRGKYNYGYTF. The CDR3 DNA follows: TGTGCCAGCAGTTTAGTCGGCAGGGGGAAGTATAACTATGGCTACACCTTC.

The chain carries TRBV4-3 and TRBJ1-1, with TRBD1 matching 7 bases. Germline-derived CDR1 and CDR2 are LGHNA and YSLEER. V dropped 2 bases and J dropped 7; count of bases not matched to a gene: 7. The CDR3 sequence is 14 residues long. For the CDR3, the DNA is TGCGCCAGCAGCCAATTTGGACAGGACCTTGAAGCTTTCTTT. It specifies CASSQFGQDLEAFF.

The V gene is TRBV5-1, the J gene TRBJ1-4; D gene uncertain. Trimming removed 4 bases at V and 8 bases at J, with 6 bases between. This CDR3 comprises 11 residues. Germline V lookup: CDR1 SGHRS, CDR2 YFSETQ. In nucleotides, the CDR3 is TGCGCCAGCAGCCCCGGGGAAAAACTGTTTTTT. It yields the protein CASSPGEKLFF.

Many counts were recorded for this clone. V and J are TRBV13 and TRBJ2-4, with TRBD1 identical over 7 bases. After removal of 4 bases from V and 1 base from J, the junction contained 4 bases not matched to a gene. CDR3 size: 15 residues. Germline V gives CDR1 PRHDT, CDR2 FYEKMQ (reference sequence). The CDR3 bases are TGTGCCAGCAGCTCCAGGGGGACGGCCAAAAACATTCAGTACTTC. Its protein product is CASSSRGTAKNIQYF.

This chain uses TRBV3-1 (or the pseudogene TRBV3-2) with TRBJ1-1; maybe TRBD1 (5 bases). V was shortened by 5 bases and J by 5 bases, with 15 bases between the two germline ends. This CDR3 contains 14 residues. Germline V gene lookup returns CDR1 LGHDT and CDR2 YNNKEL (reference sequence). In DNA, the CDR3 is TGTGCCAGCAGCAGAACCAGGGTACAAACTGAAGCTTTCTTT. Translation: CASSRTRVQTEAFF.

This chain links TRBV9 with TRBJ2-3, with TRBD1 matching over 7 bases. The V gene end was trimmed by 0 bases and the J gene end by 1 base; junction bases not matched to a gene: 2. The CDR3 contains 15 residues. Germline values: CDR1 SGDLS, CDR2 YYNGEE. The CDR3 bases are TGTGCCAGCAGCGTAGAGGGGGCAGGCACAGATACGCAGTATTTT. Protein: CASSVEGAGTDTQYF.

V gene TRBV29-1 combines with J gene TRBJ1-1; 8 positions agree with TRBD1. Germline V lookup: CDR1 SQVTM, CDR2 ANQGSEA. Trimming at V came to 7 bases and at J to 0 bases, leaving 1 base not matched to a gene. The CDR3 totals 12 residues. DNA for the CDR3: TGCAGCGGGGGACAGGTGAACACTGAAGCTTTCTTT. It is translated as CSGGQVNTEAFF.

The chain has TRBV6-6 and TRBJ1-1; 7 nucleotides agree with TRBD1. Losses at the gene ends were 7 bases for V and 1 base for J; bases not matched to a gene: 9. The V gene's germline CDR1 is MNHNY and CDR2 SVGAGI (reference sequence). The CDR3 length is 15 residues. CDR3 in amino acids: CASNTDRKPNTEAFF. CDR3 sequence (DNA): TGTGCCAGCAACACGGACAGGAAACCGAACACTGAAGCTTTCTTT.

In its sample, this clone was seen a few times. V gene TRBV19 combines with J gene TRBJ1-6; TRBD1 is a possible D gene (6 bases). The ends were cut back, 3 bases at V and 0 bases at J, with 15 bases in the middle. Germline CDR1 LNHDA, CDR2 SQIVND (reference sequence). The CDR3 runs 18 residues. The CDR3 bases are TGTGCCAGTAGTATGGCCAGGGGATACCTCTCCTATAATTCACCCCTCCACTTT. Translating it yields CASSMARGYLSYNSPLHF. The entire variable domain, with the rest obtained from reference TRBV19 and TRBJ1-6, is as follows: DGGITQSPKYLFRKEGQNVTLSCEQNLNHDAMYWYRQDPGQGLRLIYYSQIVNDFQKGDIAEGYSVSREKKESFPLTVTSAQKNPTAFYLCASSMARGYLSYNSPLHFGNGTRLTVT.